These T cell receptor beta chains were read from a single sample in a study of T-cell reconstitution after alpha-beta-depleted transplantation in children. TCRdb processed the PCR reads anew with MiXCR; each CDR3 protein has one entry. The repertoire includes about 180,000 distinct CDR3 sequences, around 10% of them detected once, and roughly an eighth sits in the top ten. This sample comprised PBMCs, obtained before TCRalphabeta/CD19-depleted stem cell transplant. Every receptor here comes from a boy aged 2 to 10 with acute myeloid leukemia, due to receive a stem cell transplant. Each CDR3 is given with its conserved first and last residue. The order of the fields is D gene, clone size, V gene, J gene, CDR3 protein, CDR3 DNA. A D gene is named only where the DNA matches it firmly. Only some rows state a clone size, as once, few, many or a class for expanded clones.

NA	many	TRBV7-2	TRBJ2-5	CASSPGVARPYQETQYF	TGTGCCAGCAGCCCCGGGGTGGCCCGCCCTTACCAAGAGACCCAGTACTTC
NA	many	TRBV10-3	TRBJ2-5	CAISEAMETQYF	TGTGCCATCAGTGAGGCTATGGAGACCCAGTACTTC
NA	many	TRBV29-1	TRBJ2-1	CSVVRDEQFF	TGCAGCGTTGTCCGGGATGAGCAGTTCTTC
TRBD1	many	TRBV13	TRBJ1-5	CASSSRGQGNQPQHF	TGTGCCAGCAGTTCGAGGGGGCAGGGCAATCAGCCCCAGCATTTT
TRBD1	many	TRBV20-1	TRBJ2-3	CSARGRGYADTQYF	TGCAGTGCTAGGGGCAGGGGGTACGCAGATACGCAGTATTTT
NA	many	TRBV11-2	TRBJ1-6	CASTFTGNSPLHF	TGTGCCAGCACCTTCACAGGAAATTCACCCCTCCACTTT
NA	NA	TRBV4-2	TRBJ2-2	CASSPGLSNAGELFF	TGTGCCAGCAGCCCTGGGCTCTCTAACGCCGGGGAGCTGTTTTTT
TRBD2	many	TRBV5-4	TRBJ2-1	CASSLLSGGASSYNEQFF	TGTGCCAGCAGCTTGCTTAGCGGGGGCGCCAGCTCCTACAATGAGCAGTTCTTC
TRBD2	many	TRBV5-1	TRBJ2-1	CASSLGPGTTIGDEQFF	TGCGCCAGCAGCTTGGGACCCGGGACTACGATAGGCGATGAGCAGTTCTTC
TRBD1	many	TRBV27	TRBJ1-1	CASSLWDSTMNTEAFF	TGTGCCAGCAGTTTATGGGACAGCACCATGAACACTGAAGCTTTCTTT
NA	many	TRBV4-1	TRBJ1-1	CASSQEVWPGGAFF	TGCGCCAGCAGCCAAGAGGTGTGGCCAGGTGGAGCTTTCTTT
NA	NA	TRBV28	TRBJ1-2	CASSLSLDKPNYGYTF	TGTGCCAGCAGTTTAAGTCTGGACAAACCTAACTATGGCTACACCTTC
NA	many	TRBV7-6	TRBJ2-7	CASSLEGHHEQYF	TGTGCCAGCAGCTTAGAGGGTCACCACGAGCAGTACTTC
NA	many	TRBV9	TRBJ2-5	CASSVSATQGQETQYF	TGTGCCAGCAGCGTTTCCGCAACCCAGGGACAAGAGACCCAGTACTTC
TRBD2	many	TRBV6-1	TRBJ2-7	CASSDGLVGYEQYF	TGTGCCAGCAGTGACGGACTAGTTGGTTACGAGCAGTACTTC
TRBD1	many	TRBV5-1	TRBJ2-7	CASSLGGTGPHEQYF	TGCGCCAGCAGCTTGGGAGGGACAGGGCCCCACGAGCAGTACTTC
TRBD2	once	TRBV3-1	TRBJ2-5	CATSRGLAGRETQYF	TGTGCCACCTCCCGCGGACTAGCGGGGCGAGAGACCCAGTACTTC
NA	NA	TRBV6-1	TRBJ1-1	CASSVPTYMNTEAFF	TGTGCCAGCAGTGTCCCGACCTACATGAACACTGAAGCTTTCTTT
TRBD2	few	TRBV19	TRBJ2-1	CASSLSGSNYNEQFF	TGTGCCAGTAGTCTTAGCGGGAGTAACTACAATGAGCAGTTCTTC
NA	many	TRBV6-5	TRBJ2-7	CASSYQFRGHEQYF	TGTGCCAGCAGTTACCAATTCAGGGGCCACGAGCAGTACTTC
NA	many	TRBV9	TRBJ2-7	CASSASDEQYF	TGTGCCAGCAGCGCTAGTGACGAGCAGTACTTC
NA	NA	TRBV20-1	TRBJ2-2	CSARSQGTNTGELFF	TGCAGTGCTAGATCCCAGGGGACGAACACCGGGGAGCTGTTTTTT
NA	many	TRBV7-9	TRBJ2-7	CASSLEARFDEQYF	TGTGCCAGCAGCTTAGAGGCCAGGTTCGACGAGCAGTACTTC
NA	many	TRBV15	TRBJ1-2	CATSRGGQGRNYGYTF	TGTGCCACCAGCAGAGGGGGTCAGGGGAGGAACTATGGCTACACCTTC
NA	few	TRBV19	TRBJ2-2	CASSIMFSGTFNTGELFF	TGTGCCAGTAGTATAATGTTCAGCGGCACATTTAACACCGGGGAGCTGTTTTTT
NA	many	TRBV7-9	TRBJ2-5	CASTKGGDQETQYF	TGTGCCAGCACCAAAGGGGGGGACCAAGAGACCCAGTACTTC
NA	many	TRBV7-6	TRBJ1-1	CASSLNPLGLTEAFF	TGTGCCAGCAGCTTAAATCCTCTGGGGCTAACTGAAGCTTTCTTT
NA	many	TRBV28	TRBJ1-1	CASSLIWGIGTEAFF	TGTGCCAGCAGTTTGATATGGGGTATCGGCACTGAAGCTTTCTTT
NA	many	TRBV5-1	TRBJ2-5	CASSLGRQETQYF	TGCGCCAGCAGCTTGGGACGGCAAGAGACCCAGTACTTC
TRBD2	NA	TRBV7-2	TRBJ2-7	CASSSGLGPYEQYF	TGTGCCAGCAGCTCGGGACTAGGACCCTACGAGCAGTACTTC
NA	NA	TRBV7-9	TRBJ1-6	CASSSGDDNSPLHF	TGTGCCAGCAGCTCGGGGGACGATAATTCACCCCTCCACTTT
NA	many	TRBV12-3/TRBV12-4	TRBJ2-2	CASRSTVPVGELFF	TGTGCCAGCAGATCGACAGTCCCAGTTGGGGAGCTGTTTTTT
NA	NA	TRBV20-1	TRBJ2-7	CSASTGPAYEQYF	TGCAGTGCTAGTACCGGGCCCGCCTACGAGCAGTACTTC
TRBD2	many	TRBV7-8	TRBJ2-3	CASSFAGLAGAFTDTQYF	TGTGCCAGCAGCTTTGCGGGACTAGCGGGAGCTTTCACAGATACGCAGTATTTT
NA	few	TRBV5-1	TRBJ2-2	CASSYPRAGELFF	TGCGCCAGCAGCTATCCCCGGGCCGGGGAGCTGTTTTTT
TRBD2	many	TRBV20-1	TRBJ2-1	CSALGGGNYNEQFF	TGCAGTGCTTTAGGCGGGGGGAACTACAATGAGCAGTTCTTC
TRBD1	NA	TRBV19	TRBJ1-6	CASRSSGTGVWSPLHF	TGTGCCAGTAGGAGTTCCGGGACAGGGGTTTGGTCACCCCTCCACTTT
NA	NA	TRBV18	TRBJ2-3	CASSPEDTQYF	TGTGCCAGCTCACCGGAAGATACGCAGTATTTT
NA	many	TRBV10-3	TRBJ1-4	CAISVGLGANEKLFF	TGTGCCATCAGTGTCGGGCTTGGAGCTAATGAAAAACTGTTTTTT
NA	many	TRBV27	TRBJ2-5	CASRRGEETQYF	TGTGCCAGCAGGAGGGGGGAAGAGACCCAGTACTTC
NA	many	TRBV20-1	TRBJ2-3	CSARHGGTDTQYF	TGCAGTGCCAGGCATGGTGGGACAGATACGCAGTATTTT
NA	NA	TRBV6-5	TRBJ2-1	CASSYGGGGGYNEQFF	TGTGCCAGCAGTTACGGGGGGGGCGGGGGCTACAATGAGCAGTTCTTC
NA	many	TRBV29-1	TRBJ1-5	CSVEERLGQPQHF	TGCAGCGTTGAAGAGCGGCTAGGCCAGCCCCAGCATTTT
NA	many	TRBV13	TRBJ2-5	CASGGGAQPRYQETQYF	TGTGCCAGCGGTGGGGGGGCCCAGCCGAGGTACCAAGAGACCCAGTACTTC
NA	many	TRBV5-1	TRBJ2-5	CASSAHLGGGQETQYF	TGCGCCAGCAGCGCCCACCTTGGGGGCGGCCAAGAGACCCAGTACTTC
NA	many	TRBV20-1	TRBJ2-7	CSAGQPYEQYF	TGCAGTGCTGGACAACCCTACGAGCAGTACTTC
NA	many	TRBV11-3	TRBJ2-5	CASSSSRGSETQYF	TGTGCCAGCAGCTCCTCCAGGGGATCGGAGACCCAGTACTTC
TRBD1	many	TRBV3-1	TRBJ2-2	CASSIGTVTGELFF	TGTGCCAGCAGCATCGGGACAGTCACCGGGGAGCTGTTTTTT
NA	many	TRBV28	TRBJ1-1	CASSLLGGLGTEAFF	TGTGCCAGCAGTTTATTGGGGGGCTTGGGCACTGAAGCTTTCTTT
NA	NA	TRBV20-1	TRBJ2-5	CSAHGERLGTQYF	TGCAGTGCTCACGGGGAGCGTCTAGGTACCCAGTACTTC
NA	many	TRBV4-1	TRBJ1-4	CASSQRFGEGRTNEKLFF	TGCGCCAGCAGCCAACGGTTCGGGGAAGGGCGGACTAATGAAAAACTGTTTTTT
TRBD1	many	TRBV5-1	TRBJ1-5	CASSPTGSYSNQPQHF	TGCGCCAGCAGCCCGACAGGGTCTTATAGCAATCAGCCCCAGCATTTT
NA	NA	TRBV20-1	TRBJ2-1	CSAREDEQFF	TGCAGTGCTAGAGAGGATGAGCAGTTCTTC
TRBD2	many	TRBV5-1	TRBJ2-1	CASSLLTGGSNEQFF	TGCGCCAGCAGCTTGTTGACGGGAGGGTCCAATGAGCAGTTCTTC
NA	NA	TRBV7-3	TRBJ2-2	CASSLMADGELFF	TGTGCCAGCAGCTTAATGGCGGACGGGGAGCTGTTTTTT
NA	many	TRBV6-6	TRBJ1-5	CASSRNSNQPQHF	TGTGCCAGCAGCCGAAATAGTAATCAGCCCCAGCATTTT
NA	many	TRBV12-3/TRBV12-4	TRBJ2-3	CASSQLPGTTRTDTQYF	TGTGCCAGCAGTCAACTCCCCGGGACAACGAGGACAGATACGCAGTATTTT